This entry is about one T cell receptor (beta chain). What it binds is not known. The CDR3 runs to 14 residues. V was clipped by 4 bases and J by 4 bases, with 11 bases between them. Germline V gene lookup returns CDR1 MNHEY and CDR2 SMNVEV (reference sequence). This specimen belongs to a study of beta chain features in type 1 diabetes. Overall study findings and caveats: In cDNA sequencing, cells with high TCR expression could be over-represented. TCRB CDR3s from Type 1 diabetes patients were moderately but significantly shorter in all four CD4+ subsets.

Every bit of the isolated RNA underwent reverse transcription, so sequencing read expressed TCRB transcripts. The repertoire was sequenced with immunoSEQ multiplex PCR; TCRdb's copy has only in-frame clones and lacks some. The table has some 350,000 clones, approximately 13% seen once. The TCR originated in a woman between 18 and 29 years old with type 1 diabetes. The chain combines TRBV27 with TRBJ2-1; D perhaps matches TRBD1 (5 bases). The sequenced sample was naive CD4+ T cells from blood. CDR3 nucleotides: TGTGCCAGCAGTTACGCGACAGAGTACAATGAGCAGTTCTTC. It encodes CASSYATEYNEQFF.